This T cell receptor beta chain was sequenced for a study of blood T cell repertoires in COVID-19. Study background: T cells, B-cell-depleted T cells, or PBMCs supplied cDNA or gDNA.

In the authors' methods: Cell counts per sample came from amplifying reference gene primers. The method was immunoSEQ multiplex PCR; TCRdb's version includes in-frame clones alone and lacks a portion of them. V, J and clone size derive from that table, while D and trimming were established from the DNA sequence. The sample yields around 160,000 clones, 70% to 90% seen once. Followed over time, Seattle patients had been enrolled while infection was active. CDR3 length equals 19 residues. Germline V gene lookup returns CDR1 MNHNY and CDR2 SVGAGI (reference sequence). V was shortened by 5 bases and J by 1 base, with 27 bases between the two germline ends.

The TCR was taken from a woman aged 60-75 years with COVID-19, enrolled during active disease. The chain couples TRBV6-6 to TRBJ2-7; possibly TRBD1 for D (6 bases). Sequencing input: peripheral blood. The CDR3 DNA is TGTGCCAGCAGTCCCGAGGTTTATAACCGGGACAAGACATCCTACGAGCAGTACTTC. Amino acid sequence: CASSPEVYNRDKTSYEQYF.